Listed below are T cell receptor beta chains from one sample, sequenced in a study of cytomegalovirus exposure and HLA in healthy donors. Data came from immunoSEQ multiplex PCR; TCRdb stores just in-frame clones and leaves some out. The data show over 85,000 clones, with roughly 84% seen just once and approximately 5.6% held by the top ten. Sequenced sample: PBMCs. The receptors were sampled from a man younger than 40 in good health and CMV-seropositive. The CDR3 runs from the conserved cysteine through the conserved F or W. Each record gives: clone size, D gene, J gene, V gene, CDR3 DNA, CDR3 protein. A D gene is named only where the DNA matches it firmly. Not every row has a clone size; where given, it reads once, few, many or a size class.

.,.,TRBJ1-6,TRBV20-1,TGTGGCACAGGGACTAATTCACCCCTCCACTTT,CGTGTNSPLHF
few,.,TRBJ1-2,TRBV4-1,TGCGCCAGCAGCCAAGATCTGGGAGGGAATGGCTACACCTTC,CASSQDLGGNGYTF
few,.,TRBJ1-1,TRBV5-6,TGTGCTAGCAGCTCTGAGTTAGAGTCGGACACTGAAGCTTTCTTT,CASSSELESDTEAFF
.,.,TRBJ2-7,TRBV6-1,TGTGCCAGCAGTGATAGGGGCAACGAGCAGTACTTC,CASSDRGNEQYF
.,.,TRBJ2-3,TRBV6-1,TGTGCCAGCGAACGTCGGGGGGCCGCAGATACGCAGTATTTT,CASERRGAADTQYF
.,.,TRBJ2-7,TRBV6-1,TGTGCCAGCAGTGATTCCGCGAACGAGCAGTACTTC,CASSDSANEQYF
.,.,TRBJ2-5,TRBV5-1,TGCGCCAGCAGCTTGGACTCATACCAAGAGACCCAGTACTTC,CASSLDSYQETQYF
once,.,TRBJ2-7,TRBV4-3,TGCGCCAGCAGCCAAGGTCTAGCGTACGAGCAGTACTTC,CASSQGLAYEQYF
.,TRBD2,TRBJ2-7,TRBV5-1,TGCGCCAGCAGTACCCTAACGGGGGAGGGTTCCTACGAGCAGTACTTC,CASSTLTGEGSYEQYF
.,TRBD1,TRBJ2-2,TRBV27,TGTGCCAGCAAGGAGGTTGGGACAGAGCTTTTAACCGGGGAGCTGTTTTTT,CASKEVGTELLTGELFF
.,TRBD1,TRBJ1-1,TRBV25-1,TGTGCCAGCAGGCAGGGGGGCGCGAACACTGAAGCTTTCTTT,CASRQGGANTEAFF
.,.,TRBJ1-2,TRBV6-5,TGTGCCAGCAGTTACTCGACGGGAGACTATGGCTACACCTTC,CASSYSTGDYGYTF
.,TRBD1,TRBJ1-1,TRBV4-1,TGCGCCAGCAGCCAAGATCGGAGGACAGGGATGACTGAAGCTTTCTTT,CASSQDRRTGMTEAFF
once,.,TRBJ2-4,TRBV5-6,TGTGCCAGCAGCTTGGTCGGGGGAAACATTCAGTACTTC,CASSLVGGNIQYF
.,TRBD1,TRBJ1-1,TRBV7-9,TGTGCCAGCAGCTCTTGGGACAGGGAGTTGGCTGAAGCTTTCTTT,CASSSWDRELAEAFF
.,.,TRBJ2-3,TRBV9,TGTGCCAGCAGCGAGGGGGCGGGGGATACGCAGTATTTT,CASSEGAGDTQYF
.,.,TRBJ2-5,TRBV7-7,TGTGCCAGCAGCAATAATCCTCGAGAGACCCAGTACTTC,CASSNNPRETQYF
few,TRBD1,TRBJ2-7,TRBV10-3,TGTGCCATCAGGGGGACAGGGGGCGGCTACGAGCAGTACTTC,CAIRGTGGGYEQYF
many,.,TRBJ1-1,TRBV7-9,TGTGCCAGCAGCTTAGGTGAAGTGTATAGAGCTTTCTTT,CASSLGEVYRAFF
.,TRBD2,TRBJ2-7,TRBV7-9,TGTGCCAGCAGCGCGCCGGGACTAGCGGGGTCCTACGAGCAGTACTTC,CASSAPGLAGSYEQYF
.,TRBD2,TRBJ2-1,TRBV2,TGTGCCAGCAGTAGACTAGCGGGGGTCTCCTACAATGAGCAGTTCTTC,CASSRLAGVSYNEQFF
once,.,TRBJ2-7,TRBV19,TGTGCCAGTAGTATAGTCCCCGGAGGATCCTACGAGCAGTACTTC,CASSIVPGGSYEQYF
.,.,TRBJ2-2,TRBV4-2,TGTGCCAGCAGCGAGGGACTTAACACCGGGGAGCTGTTTTTT,CASSEGLNTGELFF